The 17 T cell receptor beta chains reported below all come from one sample, sequenced in a study of regulatory T cells in long-lasting Graves disease. Relying on iRepertoire HTBI primers and Arm-PCR of CDR3 regions, the team built TCR beta libraries. TCRdb reprocessed the multiplex PCR reads via MiXCR and lists one record per CDR3 protein. The sample lists 550,000 to 650,000 distinct CDR3 sequences, 15% to 20% seen once, with around 12% in the top ten. Time point: newly diagnosed GD, antithyroid drugs for less than 3 months. RNA extracted from PBMCs served as the sequencing template. This sample was shared with a second study, whose subject was T cells in Graves' hyperthyroidism and ophthalmopathy.

The input for sequencing was peripheral blood mononuclear cells (PBMCs), taken at new diagnosis, from a patient treated with antithyroid drugs. All receptors come from a man in his late teens or twenties with Graves disease.

The chain couples TRBV28 to TRBJ1-1, with no clear D. Germline V gene lookup returns CDR1 MDHEN and CDR2 SYDVKM. This CDR3 is built from 13 residues. V was trimmed by 0 bases and J by 9 bases, leaving 11 bases between them. The CDR3 DNA reads TGTGCCAGCAGTTTATGGGAGGAATCGAAAGCTTTCTTT. Translating it yields CASSLWEESKAFF.

In its sample, this clonotype was seen many times. The chain joins TRBV3-1 to TRBJ2-7; perhaps D is TRBD1 or TRBD2 (5 bases each). Germline V gene sequence: CDR1 LGHDT, CDR2 YNNKEL (reference sequence). V was shortened by 7 bases and J by 3 bases, with 13 bases between the two germline ends. The CDR3 extends over 13 amino acids. The CDR3 DNA reads TGTGCCAGCACGAGGGCAAGGGGCTACGAGCAGTACTTC. Protein sequence: CASTRARGYEQYF.

This clonotype was recorded a few times. V is TRBV10-2 and J is TRBJ2-1; D uncertain. Germline V CDR1 and CDR2: WSHSY, SAAADI. Deletions cut 4 bases from V and 4 bases from J, with 5 bases between. The length of the CDR3 is 12 residues. Here the CDR3 reads CASSGIYNEQFF. The CDR3 DNA follows: TGCGCCAGCAGTGGGATTTACAATGAGCAGTTCTTC.

Notes on this clonotype: A much larger clone sits a single nucleotide away, making a read error possible. The chain is built from TRBV2 and TRBJ2-5, with TRBD2 matching over 8 bases. V was pared by 6 bases and J by 9 bases, with 6 bases of the junction left unmatched. The CDR3 consists of 12 residues. Germline-derived CDR1 and CDR2 are SNHLY and FYNNEI. The CDR3 coding sequence is TGTGCCAGCAGCGGGACTAGGGAGCCCCAGTACTTC. Translating it yields CASSGTREPQYF.

This rearrangement joins TRBV7-2 to TRBJ2-1; TRBD2 agrees at 10 bases. J was trimmed by 10 bases and V by 2 bases; bases with no gene match: 11. This CDR3 spans 16 amino acids. CDR1 SGHTA and CDR2 FQGNSA come from the germline V gene. The CDR3 region is CASSLLLSSGSREQFF. The CDR3 DNA reads TGTGCCAGCAGCTTACTTCTCTCTAGCGGGAGCCGCGAGCAGTTCTTC.

This clonotype has only a few counts. This rearrangement joins TRBV25-1 to TRBJ1-4; unclear D gene. The CDR3 loop spans 15 amino acids. The V gene's germline CDR1 is MGHDK and CDR2 SYGVNS. V lost 5 bases to trimming and J lost 5 bases, with 15 bases between them. DNA for the CDR3: TGTGCCAGCAGTTTTCCTGACGGAAGGAATGAAAAACTGTTTTTT. It specifies CASSFPDGRNEKLFF.

CDR3 DNA: TGCAGTGCCAACCCTCCCCGGGGGGGGGGCGGGGAGCAGTTCTTC. Protein: CSANPPRGGGGEQFF. The rearrangement joins TRBV20-1 to TRBJ2-1; 8 bases are a match to TRBD2. The ends lost 6 bases at V and 10 bases at J; junction bases unmatched: 17. The CDR3 has 15 residues. CDR1 and CDR2 from the germline V gene are DFQATT and SNEGSKA (reference sequence).

This clonotype was observed a few times. J is TRBJ2-7 and V is TRBV7-3, with D hard to call. The germline gives CDR1 SGHTA, CDR2 FQGTGA. This CDR3 contains 11 residues. This CDR3 is CQVGLKHEQYF. CDR3 DNA sequence: TGTCAGGTGGGATTGAAACACGAGCAGTACTTC.

The chain recombines TRBV9 with TRBJ2-7; tentative D call: TRBD1 (6 bases). Between the trimmed V and J ends, which lost 5 bases and 0 bases, there was a span of 18 bases. CDR1 and CDR2 (germline): SGDLS, YYNGEE. This CDR3 contains 16 residues. The CDR3 reads CASSTGAQGYSYEQYF. The CDR3 DNA sequence: TGTGCCAGCAGTACCGGCGCTCAGGGGTACTCCTACGAGCAGTACTTC. Together with reference TRBV9 and TRBJ2-7, the CDR3 gives the full variable domain: DSGVTQTPKHLITATGQRVTLRCSPRSGDLSVYWYQQSLDQGLQFLIQYYNGEERAKGNILERFSAQQFPDLHSELNLSSLELGDSALYFCASSTGAQGYSYEQYFGPGTRLTVT.

This rearrangement joins TRBV7-9 to TRBJ1-3; 9 bases are shared with TRBD1. CDR1 SEHNR and CDR2 FQNEAQ come from the germline V gene (reference sequence). V was clipped by 3 bases and J by 2 bases; unmatched bases: 5. The CDR3 loop spans 16 amino acids. CDR3 protein: CASSLLGQGTGNTIYF. For the CDR3, the DNA is TGTGCCAGCAGCTTGTTGGGACAGGGCACTGGAAACACCATATATTTT.

This clonotype has ten or more counts. This chain links TRBV2 with TRBJ1-2; unclear D gene. V lost 8 bases and J 4 bases, leaving 14 bases between the germline ends. From germline, CDR1 is SNHLY and CDR2 FYNNEI. The CDR3 contains 13 residues. The DNA for the CDR3 is TGTGCCAGCTGGGCGGACGGTATCTATGGCTACACCTTC. Amino acid sequence: CASWADGIYGYTF.

This clonotype has a count of ten or more. The gene calls are TRBV10-3 and TRBJ2-2, with 8 positions matching TRBD2. Trimming cost V 6 bases and J 6 bases; bases outside gene matches: 6. CDR1 and CDR2 from the germline V gene are ENHRY and SYGVKD. This CDR3 spans 14 amino acids. The CDR3 protein is CAIRNGRGSGELFF. CDR3 DNA sequence: TGTGCCATCAGAAACGGGAGGGGCTCCGGGGAGCTGTTTTTT.

This clonotype was found many times. The J gene is TRBJ1-1, the V gene TRBV12-3 or TRBV12-4, with 11 bases that match TRBD1. J was trimmed by 6 bases and V by 3 bases; bases with no gene match: 15. This CDR3 has 18 residues. CDR3 region: CASSLGQGDFLDFSEAFF. DNA of the CDR3: TGTGCCAGCAGTTTGGGACAGGGGGATTTTTTGGATTTTTCTGAAGCTTTCTTT.

Concerning this clonotype: It may be a read error: a sequence one base away is much more abundant. In this CDR3 the conserved last residue, phenylalanine or tryptophan, is missing, so a read error is likely. The chain employs TRBV6-2 or TRBV6-3 and TRBJ2-5, with D uncertain. Germline V gene lookup returns CDR1 MNHEY and CDR2 SVGEGT. V dropped 1 base and J dropped 2 bases, with 17 bases sitting between them. The length of the CDR3 is 17 residues. CDR3 sequence (DNA): TGTGCCAGCAGTTACTTAGAAACGAGCTCCCGTCAAGAGACCCAGTACCTC. It specifies CASSYLETSSRQETQYL.

This clonotype was seen many times. V and J are TRBV3-1 and TRBJ1-1; D gene uncertain. The CDR3 totals 13 residues. Trimming pared 5 bases from V and 1 base from J, leaving 8 bases between. The germline CDR1 and CDR2 sequences are LGHDT and YNNKEL (reference sequence). CDR3 sequence reads: CASSSRENTEAFF. The CDR3 bases are TGTGCCAGCAGCTCCCGAGAGAACACTGAAGCTTTCTTT.

This clonotype appeared a few times. The chain combines TRBV6-1 with TRBJ2-1; TRBD1 aligns across 9 bases. Losses at the gene ends were 2 bases for V and 9 bases for J; bases not matched to a gene: 8. This CDR3 is built from 15 residues. From germline, CDR1 is MNHNS and CDR2 SASEGT. The DNA for the CDR3 is TGTGCCAGCAGTGAAAATGACAGGGGGATTGGTGAGCAGTTCTTC. The encoded protein is CASSENDRGIGEQFF.

In its sample, this clonotype was seen a few times. J is TRBJ2-5 and V is TRBV7-2, with 8 nucleotides matching TRBD1. CDR3 length: 15 amino acids. The V segment lost 3 bases and the J segment 5 bases; nucleotides outside the gene matches: 8. The germline CDR1 and CDR2 sequences are SGHTA and FQGNSA. The CDR3 sequence: CASSFVGQGSETQYF. CDR3 DNA sequence: TGTGCCAGCAGCTTCGTCGGACAGGGTTCGGAGACCCAGTACTTC.